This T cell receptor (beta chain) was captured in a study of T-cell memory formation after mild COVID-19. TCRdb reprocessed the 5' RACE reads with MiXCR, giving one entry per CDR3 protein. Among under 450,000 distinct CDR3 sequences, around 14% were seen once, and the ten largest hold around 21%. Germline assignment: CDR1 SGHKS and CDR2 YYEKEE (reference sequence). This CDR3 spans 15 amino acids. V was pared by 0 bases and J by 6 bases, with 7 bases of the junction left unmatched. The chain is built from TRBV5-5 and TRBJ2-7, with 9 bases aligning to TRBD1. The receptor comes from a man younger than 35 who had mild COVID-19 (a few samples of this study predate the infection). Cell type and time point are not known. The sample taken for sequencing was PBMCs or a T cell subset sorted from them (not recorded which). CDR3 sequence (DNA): TGTGCCAGCAGCTTGGTTGGGACAGGGTTGGCCGAGCAGTACTTC. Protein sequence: CASSLVGTGLAEQYF.